The present TCR beta chain was sequenced within a study of T cell repertoires in cytomegalovirus infection. Whole-study results and caveats: The study identified carriers of CMV plus the relevant HLA from cumulative public TCR beta family frequency. HLA-C-restricted TCR beta clonotypes specific for CMV led the ex vivo response.

The CDR3 contains 16 residues. Per germline, CDR1 SEHNR and CDR2 FQNEAQ (reference sequence). Trimming took 5 bases from V and 4 from J; bases not matched to a gene: 9. This clonotype occurred many times. Its antigen is unknown. TCRdb passed the reads through MiXCR, listing each CDR3 protein once. The repertoire includes hundreds of thousands of distinct CDR3 sequences, 25% to 30% of them detected once, and 20% sits in the top ten. The source is a human donor in good health (CMV status not recorded). Some clones in this sample may be carry-over from other donors' samples. The V and J genes are TRBV7-9 and TRBJ2-1, with 9 bases fitting TRBD2. The source material was cultured PBMCs, sampled from culture after CMV antigen stimulation. CDR3 amino acids: CASSPRTSVIYNEQFF. CDR3 coding DNA: TGTGCCAGCAGCCCACGGACTAGCGTAATTTACAATGAGCAGTTCTTC.